These T cell receptor beta chains were read from a single sample in a study of CD8 T cells in ankylosing spondylitis. TCRdb processed the 5' RACE reads anew with MiXCR; each CDR3 protein has one entry. The data hold 250,000 to 350,000 distinct CDR3 sequences, with 7% to 9% observed a single time. Sequencing was performed on blood, either unsorted or a sorted T cell fraction (not recorded which). Receptors were obtained from a male donor with ankylosing spondylitis. Each CDR3 is given with its conserved first and last residue. Fields, in order: V gene, D gene, J gene, clone size, CDR3 protein, CDR3 DNA. D genes are given only for firm matches. Clone size appears in some rows only: once, few, many, or a class for an expanded clone.

V gene: TRBV7-9
D gene: .
J gene: TRBJ1-5
clone size: many
CDR3 protein: CASSLGLEVRSNQPQHF
CDR3 DNA: TGTGCCAGCAGCTTAGGATTGGAGGTTAGGAGCAATCAGCCCCAGCATTTT

V gene: TRBV7-2
D gene: .
J gene: TRBJ2-2
clone size: .
CDR3 protein: CASSSQLDTGELFF
CDR3 DNA: TGTGCCAGCAGCTCCCAGTTGGACACCGGGGAGCTGTTTTTT

V gene: TRBV4-3
D gene: .
J gene: TRBJ1-1
clone size: .
CDR3 protein: CASSRGQLMNTEAFF
CDR3 DNA: TGCGCCAGCAGCCGAGGACAGCTCATGAACACTGAAGCTTTCTTT

V gene: TRBV11-1
D gene: .
J gene: TRBJ1-2
clone size: .
CDR3 protein: CASSLSGTTTNYGYTF
CDR3 DNA: TGTGCCAGCAGCTTAAGCGGTACCACAACTAACTATGGCTACACCTTC

V gene: TRBV28
D gene: TRBD2
J gene: TRBJ2-1
clone size: .
CDR3 protein: CASNSVGLAENNEQFF
CDR3 DNA: TGTGCCAGCAATTCGGTGGGACTAGCGGAAAACAATGAGCAGTTCTTC

V gene: TRBV3-1
D gene: .
J gene: TRBJ2-1
clone size: few
CDR3 protein: CASSQERVGGYNEQFF
CDR3 DNA: TGTGCCAGCAGCCAAGAGCGGGTAGGGGGTTACAATGAGCAGTTCTTC

V gene: TRBV28
D gene: .
J gene: TRBJ1-2
clone size: .
CDR3 protein: CASSTRQKHGGYTF
CDR3 DNA: TGTGCCAGCAGTACTCGACAGAAACATGGTGGCTACACCTTC

V gene: TRBV23-1
D gene: .
J gene: TRBJ2-6
clone size: few
CDR3 protein: CASSPSDSGANVLTF
CDR3 DNA: TGCGCCAGCAGTCCTTCGGACTCTGGGGCCAACGTCCTGACTTTC

V gene: TRBV7-9
D gene: .
J gene: TRBJ2-1
clone size: many
CDR3 protein: CASSFGLSYNEQFF
CDR3 DNA: TGTGCCAGCAGCTTCGGACTATCCTACAATGAGCAGTTCTTC

V gene: TRBV29-1
D gene: .
J gene: TRBJ2-7
clone size: many
CDR3 protein: CSVGMMDGFVQYF
CDR3 DNA: TGCAGCGTGGGGATGATGGACGGATTCGTGCAGTACTTC

V gene: TRBV7-8
D gene: .
J gene: TRBJ1-4
clone size: .
CDR3 protein: CASSLQETTNEKLFF
CDR3 DNA: TGTGCCAGCAGCTTACAGGAAACAACTAATGAAAAACTGTTTTTT

V gene: TRBV7-3
D gene: TRBD1
J gene: TRBJ2-2
clone size: many
CDR3 protein: CASSPRGIGELFF
CDR3 DNA: TGTGCCAGCAGCCCCAGGGGGATCGGGGAGCTGTTTTTT

V gene: TRBV2
D gene: .
J gene: TRBJ1-5
clone size: .
CDR3 protein: CASSEKQYSNQPQHF
CDR3 DNA: TGTGCCAGCAGTGAAAAACAGTATAGCAATCAGCCCCAGCATTTT

V gene: TRBV28
D gene: .
J gene: TRBJ2-7
clone size: .
CDR3 protein: CASRRLRLGEQYF
CDR3 DNA: TGTGCCAGCAGACGTCTGAGGTTGGGGGAGCAGTACTTC

V gene: TRBV14
D gene: .
J gene: TRBJ2-7
clone size: .
CDR3 protein: CASSQRTSRRGYEQYF
CDR3 DNA: TGTGCCAGCAGCCAACGGACATCCCGACGGGGTTACGAGCAGTACTTC

V gene: TRBV28
D gene: TRBD1
J gene: TRBJ2-1
clone size: few
CDR3 protein: CASRTGATYNEQFF
CDR3 DNA: TGTGCCAGCCGAACAGGGGCAACCTACAATGAGCAGTTCTTC

V gene: TRBV6-1
D gene: .
J gene: TRBJ1-2
clone size: .
CDR3 protein: CASSRDANYGYTF
CDR3 DNA: TGTGCCAGCAGTCGGGACGCTAACTATGGCTACACCTTC

V gene: TRBV7-8
D gene: TRBD1
J gene: TRBJ1-1
clone size: few
CDR3 protein: CASSLAADRGPTEAFF
CDR3 DNA: TGTGCCAGCAGCTTAGCGGCGGACAGGGGACCCACTGAAGCTTTCTTT

V gene: TRBV6-1
D gene: TRBD2
J gene: TRBJ2-1
clone size: .
CDR3 protein: CASELARAHNEQFF
CDR3 DNA: TGTGCCAGCGAACTAGCGAGAGCCCACAATGAGCAGTTCTTC

V gene: TRBV12-3/TRBV12-4
D gene: .
J gene: TRBJ1-5
clone size: many
CDR3 protein: CASSFRWGDSAQPQHF
CDR3 DNA: TGTGCCAGCAGTTTTCGTTGGGGGGACTCGGCCCAGCCCCAGCATTTT

V gene: TRBV5-1
D gene: .
J gene: TRBJ2-7
clone size: .
CDR3 protein: CASSNAGSSEQYF
CDR3 DNA: TGCGCCAGCAGCAACGCCGGGAGTTCTGAGCAGTACTTC

V gene: TRBV18
D gene: TRBD2
J gene: TRBJ2-3
clone size: few
CDR3 protein: CASSPLAGGPDTQYF
CDR3 DNA: TGTGCCAGCTCACCGCTAGCGGGAGGGCCAGATACGCAGTATTTT

V gene: TRBV27
D gene: .
J gene: TRBJ2-7
clone size: .
CDR3 protein: CASSSPPTYEQYF
CDR3 DNA: TGTGCCAGCAGTTCCCCCCCAACATACGAGCAGTACTTC

V gene: TRBV29-1
D gene: TRBD2
J gene: TRBJ2-3
clone size: many
CDR3 protein: CSVPSGRQDTQYF
CDR3 DNA: TGCAGCGTCCCTAGCGGGAGACAAGATACGCAGTATTTT

V gene: TRBV12-3/TRBV12-4
D gene: .
J gene: TRBJ1-6
clone size: many
CDR3 protein: CASSPRQYNSPLHF
CDR3 DNA: TGTGCCAGCAGCCCTCGGCAGTATAATTCACCCCTCCACTTT